The 25 T cell receptor beta chains listed next were all sequenced from one sample in a study of T cells in Graves' hyperthyroidism and ophthalmopathy. What was amplified from RNA transcripts were TCR beta CDR3 regions. The TCR CDR3 was amplified in a first-round RT-PCR using the HTBI primer set. MiXCR was run by TCRdb on the multiplex PCR reads, yielding one entry per CDR3 protein. The repertoire holds roughly 570,000 distinct CDR3 sequences, less than 20% seen once, with less than 9.5% in the top ten. The specimen was blood. The receptors derive from a woman aged 30 to 39 with Graves' hyperthyroidism.

The rearrangement joins TRBV9 to TRBJ2-2; a possible D gene is TRBD1 (6 bases). V lost 0 bases and J 7 bases, leaving 16 bases between the germline ends. Germline V lookup: CDR1 SGDLS, CDR2 YYNGEE. This CDR3 region has 16 residues. Here the CDR3 reads CASSVVEGTGFGELFF. DNA for the CDR3: TGTGCCAGCAGCGTAGTAGAGGGAACAGGGTTCGGGGAGCTGTTTTTT.

The chain links TRBV3-1 to TRBJ2-2, with 9 bases fitting TRBD1. Germline CDR1 LGHDT, CDR2 YNNKEL (reference sequence). The V gene end was trimmed by 8 bases and the J gene end by 3 bases; junction bases not matched to a gene: 4. The CDR3 consists of 14 residues. CDR3 amino acids: CASRTGAHTGELFF. CDR3 nucleotide sequence: TGTGCCAGCCGGACAGGGGCCCACACCGGGGAGCTGTTTTTT.

This clonotype turned up a few times. The genes are TRBV6-2 or TRBV6-3 and TRBJ2-7, with a possible D match to TRBD1 (6 bases). The germline V and J ends were trimmed by 0 bases and 5 bases, with 20 bases remaining between them. The germline V gene encodes CDR1 MNHEY and CDR2 SVGEGT. This CDR3 has 17 residues. The CDR3 DNA follows: TGTGCCAGCAGTTACTCGGTTTATGGGGACACAGGCAACGAGCAGTACTTC. It specifies CASSYSVYGDTGNEQYF.

This clonotype was detected only a few times. This chain uses TRBV5-1 with TRBJ2-7; 10 bases fit TRBD1. This CDR3 has 18 amino acids. In germline, CDR1 is SGHRS, CDR2 YFSETQ. J gave up 4 bases and V 3 bases, and 16 bases lay outside the gene matches. CDR3 sequence reads: CASSWTGMVGQGVYEQYF. CDR3 DNA: TGCGCCAGCAGCTGGACTGGGATGGTTGGACAGGGGGTTTACGAGCAGTACTTC.

V is TRBV12-3 or TRBV12-4 and J is TRBJ2-3; 10 bases align to TRBD2. The CDR3 spans 16 residues. V gave up 3 bases and J gave up 2 bases; unmatched junction bases: 5. The CDR3, as DNA: TGTGCCAGCAGTTTCGCTAGCGGGAGAAACACAGATACGCAGTATTTT. It codes for CASSFASGRNTDTQYF.

Regarding this clonotype: A much larger clone differs from this one at a single base, so this may be a read error. V is TRBV2 and J is TRBJ2-1; possible D gene TRBD2, 5 bases. Germline lookup yields CDR1 SNHLY and CDR2 FYNNEI. The V gene lost 10 bases and the J gene lost 9 bases, with 19 bases spanning the gap. The CDR3 length is 13 residues. The CDR3 nucleotides are TGTGCCATCACCCCTAGCAGTTACGGTGAGCAGTTCTTC. Protein: CAITPSSYGEQFF.

In this sample, this clonotype turned up many times. CDR3 loop: CASSPRDRGETGELFF. In DNA form, the CDR3 reads TGTGCCAGCAGTCCCAGGGACAGGGGAGAAACCGGGGAGCTGTTTTTT. V is TRBV28 and J is TRBJ2-2; 10 positions agree with TRBD1. The junction had 8 bases not matched to a gene; V was cut back by 5 bases and J by 5 bases. CDR1 and CDR2 from the germline V gene are MDHEN and SYDVKM. This CDR3 has 16 amino acids.

This clonotype was recorded a few times. V and J are TRBV19 and TRBJ2-3; D remains unclear. V was trimmed by 3 bases and J by 0 bases, leaving 7 bases between them. In germline, CDR1 is LNHDA, CDR2 SQIVND (reference sequence). CDR3 length: 14 residues. This CDR3 is CASSMWESTDTQYF. The CDR3 bases are TGTGCCAGTAGTATGTGGGAAAGCACAGATACGCAGTATTTT.

The sample holds a few counts of this clonotype. This chain joins TRBV19 and TRBJ2-3; D may be TRBD2 (6 bases). Germline CDR1 LNHDA, CDR2 SQIVND (reference sequence). V was pared by 3 bases and J by 0 bases, with 7 bases between. The CDR3 covers 14 residues. CDR3 region: CASSIRGSTDTQYF. CDR3 in DNA: TGTGCCAGTAGTATTCGGGGGAGCACAGATACGCAGTATTTT. Variable domain in full (rest from reference TRBV19 and TRBJ2-3): DGGITQSPKYLFRKEGQNVTLSCEQNLNHDAMYWYRQDPGQGLRLIYYSQIVNDFQKGDIAEGYSVSREKKESFPLTVTSAQKNPTAFYLCASSIRGSTDTQYFGPGTRLTVL.

This clonotype has just a few counts. This chain joins TRBV7-2 and TRBJ2-3; 7 bases agree with TRBD2. Unmatched junction bases numbered 10, after V lost 0 bases and J lost 4 bases. Germline-derived CDR1 and CDR2 are SGHTA and FQGNSA. CDR3 length equals 17 residues. CDR3 nucleotides: TGTGCCAGCAGCTTAGCCCGATGGGGGGGGAGAGCAGATACGCAGTATTTT. Translation: CASSLARWGGRADTQYF.

This clonotype has more than one count but fewer than ten. The V call is TRBV19, the J call TRBJ2-3; 10 bases agree with TRBD2. There are 15 residues in the CDR3. V lost 7 bases, J lost 3 bases, and 7 bases stayed unmatched. Germline V gene sequence: CDR1 LNHDA, CDR2 SQIVND (reference sequence). The CDR3 DNA follows: TGTGCCAGTACCCATAGCGGGAGGACAACAGATACGCAGTATTTT. Its translation: CASTHSGRTTDTQYF.

Concerning this clonotype itself: This may stem from a read error, because a much larger clone lies one nucleotide away. The rearrangement uses TRBV5-1 and TRBJ1-1, with TRBD1 identical over 8 bases. In germline, CDR1 is SGHRS, CDR2 YFSETQ. The CDR3 is made up of 14 amino acids. For the CDR3, the DNA is TGCGCCGGCAGCTGGCAGGGGGCCGGGACTGAAGCTTTCTTT. Protein sequence: CAGSWQGAGTEAFF. The full variable domain, with the rest looked up from reference TRBV5-1 and TRBJ1-1, is KAGVTQTPRYLIKTRGQQVTLSCSPISGHRSVSWYQQTPGQGLQFLFEYFSETQRNKGNFPGRFSGRQFSNSRSEMNVSTLELGDSALYLCAGSWQGAGTEAFFGQGTRLTVV.

This clonotype was counted many times. The chain has TRBV7-3 and TRBJ2-7; 9 nucleotides line up with TRBD1. The CDR3 runs 13 residues. Germline V gene data show CDR1 as SGHTA and CDR2 as FQGTGA. With V trimmed by 5 bases and J by 7 bases, 6 bases remained unmatched. The CDR3 sequence: CASSPDRGREQYF. The CDR3 bases are TGTGCCAGCAGCCCGGACAGGGGTAGGGAGCAGTACTTC.

Ten or more counts support this clonotype. This chain uses TRBV28 with TRBJ2-7; TRBD1 might be the D (5 bases). This CDR3 comprises 14 residues. V lost 4 bases to trimming and J lost 0 bases, with 10 bases between them. Per the germline V gene, CDR1 is MDHEN and CDR2 is SYDVKM. The CDR3 DNA reads as TGTGCCAGCAGTTCAGGGTCGATCTCCTACGAGCAGTACTTC. This sequence encodes CASSSGSISYEQYF.

This CDR3 reads CASSEHLAGTGELFF. The CDR3 DNA follows: TGTGCCAGCAGTGAACACCTAGCGGGCACCGGGGAGCTGTTTTTT. V is TRBV2 and J is TRBJ2-2; 8 positions agree with TRBD2. The CDR3 spans 15 residues. The junction had 3 bases not matched to a gene; V was cut back by 2 bases and J by 4 bases. CDR1 SNHLY and CDR2 FYNNEI come from the germline V gene. Variable domain in full (rest from reference TRBV2 and TRBJ2-2): EPEVTQTPSHQVTQMGQEVILRCVPISNHLYFYWYRQILGQKVEFLVSFYNNEISEKSEIFDDQFSVERPDGSNFTLKIRSTKLEDSAMYFCASSEHLAGTGELFFGEGSRLTVL.

Points on this clonotype: This may come from a read error, since a much larger clone is one base off. The chain is built from TRBV11-2 and TRBJ1-1; possibly TRBD1 for D (5 bases). The CDR3 runs 12 residues. CDR1 SGHAT and CDR2 FQNNGV come from the germline V gene. The CDR3 protein is CASNLGVGEAFF. CDR3 in DNA: TGTGCCAGCAACTTAGGGGTAGGTGAAGCTTTCTTT.

The chain links TRBV7-3 to TRBJ2-1; a possible D gene is TRBD2 (6 bases). The V gene's germline CDR1 is SGHTA and CDR2 FQGTGA. Trimming removed 0 bases at V and 12 bases at J, with 12 bases between. The CDR3 is 13 amino acids. The CDR3 reads CASSLTSGLGQFF. Here the CDR3 DNA reads TGTGCCAGCAGCTTAACTAGCGGCCTCGGGCAGTTCTTC.

Concerning this clonotype itself: One end of the junction is discordant with germline, which a read error may explain. This rearrangement joins TRBV6-5 to TRBJ2-5; D gene uncertain. Germline assignment: CDR1 MNHEY and CDR2 SVGAGI. The CDR3 is 14 amino acids. Here the CDR3 reads CAGSYSSVQETQYF. The CDR3 DNA is TGTGCCGGCAGTTACTCGTCAGTCCAAGAGACCCAGTACTTC.

The table lists this clonotype with many counts. CDR3 protein: CASSQVSSDEQFF. As DNA, the CDR3 is TGTGCCAGCAGCCAAGTTTCCAGTGATGAGCAGTTCTTC. This chain links TRBV3-1 with TRBJ2-1; D remains unclear. The germline V and J ends were trimmed by 1 base and 8 bases, with 9 bases remaining between them. The CDR3 loop spans 13 amino acids. Per germline, CDR1 LGHDT and CDR2 YNNKEL (reference sequence).

This rearrangement joins TRBV3-1 to TRBJ2-2; no clear D gene. CDR1 LGHDT and CDR2 YNNKEL come from the germline V gene (reference sequence). V lost 3 bases and J 0 bases, leaving 8 bases between the germline ends. This CDR3 has 15 amino acids. CDR3 coding DNA: TGTGCCAGCAGCCAGCCCGACTCGAACACCGGGGAGCTGTTTTTT. Its protein product is CASSQPDSNTGELFF.

This clonotype appeared many times. V usage is TRBV5-1 and J usage is TRBJ2-7; no clear D gene. Germline V lookup: CDR1 SGHRS, CDR2 YFSETQ. This CDR3 has 13 amino acids. With 1 base removed from V and 6 bases from J, the gap between germline ends came to 11 bases. CDR3 region: CASSLNGLSEQYF. The CDR3 DNA reads as TGCGCCAGCAGCTTGAATGGGTTGAGCGAGCAGTACTTC.

Points on this clonotype: A much larger clone is a single base away; this may be a read error. The chain combines TRBV6-2 or TRBV6-3 with TRBJ2-1; TRBD2 is a possible D gene (5 bases). From germline, CDR1 is MNHEY and CDR2 SVGEGT. This CDR3 is 18 amino acids long. The CDR3 loop is CASTEDLYRGAAYNEQSF. In nucleotides, the CDR3 is TGTGCCAGCACCGAGGACTTGTACCGGGGTGCGGCCTACAATGAGCAGTCCTTC.

This clonotype was counted between two and nine times. This sequence joins TRBV28 and TRBJ2-7; D remains ambiguous. Between the trimmed V and J ends, which lost 9 bases and 6 bases, there was a span of 15 bases. The CDR3 is made up of 12 amino acids. Germline CDR1 MDHEN, CDR2 SYDVKM. CDR3 residues: CASRETLTEQYF. The DNA of the CDR3 is TGTGCCAGTAGAGAGACCCTAACCGAGCAGTACTTC.

About this clonotype: A much larger clone differs by one base, so this may be a read error. The rearrangement uses TRBV27 and TRBJ2-2; D ambiguous. Trimming took 8 bases from V and 2 from J, leaving 15 bases between them. Per the germline V gene, CDR1 is MNHEY and CDR2 is SMNVEV (reference sequence). CDR3 size: 15 residues. The CDR3 nucleotides read TGTGCCAGCCACACCGCAGAGGATAACACCGGGGAGCTGTTTTTT. Protein: CASHTAEDNTGELFF.

This clonotype has only a few counts. The CDR3 DNA reads as TGTGCCAGCAGTTACCTCGGGTCGCGACGGGAACCGGGACTAGCGGGAGCCTCCTACGAGCAGTACTTC. Translated, it gives CASSYLGSRREPGLAGASYEQYF. This chain joins TRBV6-5 and TRBJ2-7; 14 bases are shared with TRBD2. The CDR3 length is 23 residues. The V and J ends lost 2 bases and 0 bases, in that order; junction bases with no gene match: 21. The germline V gene encodes CDR1 MNHEY and CDR2 SVGAGI.